This T cell receptor beta chain was identified in a study of T cells expressing NK-cell markers. Germline V gene lookup returns CDR1 KGHDR and CDR2 SFDVKD. This CDR3 has 16 residues. One entry per CDR3 protein, without DNA, is what TCRdb gives after re-calling the 5' RACE reads. This sample contains around 380,000 distinct CDR3 sequences. The sequence came from a woman between 45 and 65 years old in good health. Sequencing was performed on blood T cells: a sorted CD56 or NKG2C T cell subset, CD4+ or CD8+ T cells, or bulk PBMC T cells (not recorded which). The genes are TRBV24-1 and TRBJ1-5; the TRBD1 assignment by TCRdb is unverifiable without DNA. CDR3: CATSDPGQGGNQPQHF.